This TCR beta chain was profiled in a study of cytomegalovirus exposure and HLA in healthy donors. Overall study findings and caveats: According to a later analysis, TCR clusters from the first cohort tended to co-occur in the 120 or so validation repertoires.

It was the roughly 130-subject validation cohort, separate from the roughly 700-subject first cohort, to which the donors belonged. In the case of this clone: What it binds is not known.

Trimming stripped 1 base from V and 7 bases from J, with 5 bases between. Germline loops: CDR1 KGHSY, CDR2 FQNENV. The length of the CDR3 is 11 residues. The repertoire was sequenced with immunoSEQ multiplex PCR; TCRdb's copy has only in-frame clones and lacks some. The profile shows hundreds of thousands of clones, 70% to 90% of them singletons. This receptor was identified in a woman in her late teens or twenties in good health and CMV-seronegative. Sequenced: PBMCs. The J gene is TRBJ2-7, the V gene TRBV16; D uncertain. In DNA, the CDR3 is TGTGCCAGCAGCCAATTCCGGGAGCAGTACTTC. Its protein product is CASSQFREQYF.